This is a list of T cell receptor beta chains from one sample in a study of cytomegalovirus exposure and HLA in healthy donors. Here immunoSEQ multiplex PCR was the method, and the copy in TCRdb shows in-frame clones only, minus some. This sample has more than 75,000 clones; less than 80% occur once, and the top ten carry more than 8.5%. The source material was PBMCs. The source of these receptors is a man in his forties in good health and CMV-seropositive. Both conserved end residues are part of each CDR3. The D gene is left open where the match is weak. Not all rows give a size; the values are once, few, many and, for expanded clones, a class.

J gene: TRBJ1-2; D gene: TRBD1; clone size: NA; CDR3 length: 14; V gene: TRBV10-1; CDR3 DNA: TGCGCCAGCAGTTCAGGGACAGGGGGCGGCGGCTACACCTTC; CDR3 protein: CASSSGTGGGGYTF
J gene: TRBJ2-7; D gene: TRBD2; clone size: NA; CDR3 length: 15; V gene: TRBV18; CDR3 DNA: TGTGCCAGCTCACCACCCTCACGTGCGGGGGGCGAGCAGTACTTC; CDR3 protein: CASSPPSRAGGEQYF
J gene: TRBJ2-4; D gene: TRBD2; clone size: NA; CDR3 length: 14; V gene: TRBV25-1; CDR3 DNA: TGTGCCAGCAGTGAATGGGGGGGCAAAAACATTCAGTACTTC; CDR3 protein: CASSEWGGKNIQYF
J gene: TRBJ1-3; D gene: NA; clone size: NA; CDR3 length: 14; V gene: TRBV7-9; CDR3 DNA: TGTGCCAGCAGCTACGGCGGCCCTGGAAACACCATATATTTT; CDR3 protein: CASSYGGPGNTIYF
J gene: TRBJ2-5; D gene: TRBD1; clone size: NA; CDR3 length: 15; V gene: TRBV6-1; CDR3 DNA: TGTGCCAGCAGGGGACAGGCGGCTTACCAAGAGACCCAGTACTTC; CDR3 protein: CASRGQAAYQETQYF
J gene: TRBJ1-1; D gene: NA; clone size: NA; CDR3 length: 15; V gene: TRBV6-5; CDR3 DNA: TGTGCCAGCAGCCCTGGAGGAGGGGCTAAGACTGAAGCTTTCTTT; CDR3 protein: CASSPGGGAKTEAFF
J gene: TRBJ2-5; D gene: TRBD1; clone size: NA; CDR3 length: 15; V gene: TRBV5-5; CDR3 DNA: TGTGCCAGCAGGGCGTCCGGGACAGGCCAAGAGACCCAGTACTTC; CDR3 protein: CASRASGTGQETQYF
J gene: TRBJ2-4; D gene: NA; clone size: once; CDR3 length: 13; V gene: TRBV28; CDR3 DNA: TGTGCCAGCAGGCAAGGGGCGGAGAGCATTCAGTACTTC; CDR3 protein: CASRQGAESIQYF
J gene: TRBJ1-4; D gene: NA; clone size: NA; CDR3 length: 15; V gene: TRBV6-6; CDR3 DNA: TGTGCCAGCGGGCTACTCCCGACCACTAATGAAAAACTGTTTTTT; CDR3 protein: CASGLLPTTNEKLFF
J gene: TRBJ2-1; D gene: NA; clone size: NA; CDR3 length: 13; V gene: TRBV19; CDR3 DNA: TGTGCCAGTAACAGCGGGCTAAACAATGAGCAGTTCTTC; CDR3 protein: CASNSGLNNEQFF
J gene: TRBJ2-4; D gene: TRBD1; clone size: NA; CDR3 length: 12; V gene: TRBV5-4; CDR3 DNA: TGTGCCAGCAGCTTGTACAGGGGGACAGGGTACTTC; CDR3 protein: CASSLYRGTGYF
J gene: TRBJ2-2; D gene: NA; clone size: NA; CDR3 length: 15; V gene: TRBV27; CDR3 DNA: TGTGCCAGCAGCCCCCGCCTATTGAACACCGGGGAGCTGTTTTTT; CDR3 protein: CASSPRLLNTGELFF
J gene: TRBJ2-7; D gene: NA; clone size: NA; CDR3 length: 16; V gene: TRBV5-4; CDR3 DNA: TGTGCCAGCAGCTCGGGGTCACCAGGGGAGGGCTACGAGCAGTACTTC; CDR3 protein: CASSSGSPGEGYEQYF
J gene: TRBJ1-4; D gene: NA; clone size: few; CDR3 length: 15; V gene: TRBV6-1; CDR3 DNA: TGTGCCAGCAGTGCCCCCGTATCGGGGGGAGAAAAACTGTTTTTT; CDR3 protein: CASSAPVSGGEKLFF
J gene: TRBJ1-3; D gene: NA; clone size: NA; CDR3 length: 16; V gene: TRBV6-1; CDR3 DNA: TGTGCCAGCAGTGAAAGGCTGGGGACTACTGGAAACACCATATATTTT; CDR3 protein: CASSERLGTTGNTIYF
J gene: TRBJ1-6; D gene: TRBD1; clone size: NA; CDR3 length: 14; V gene: TRBV2; CDR3 DNA: TGTGCCAGCAGTGGACAGGGAGAGGGTTCACCCCTCCACTTT; CDR3 protein: CASSGQGEGSPLHF
J gene: TRBJ2-5; D gene: TRBD1; clone size: NA; CDR3 length: 13; V gene: TRBV10-3; CDR3 DNA: TGTGCCATCAGTACAGGGGTTCAAGAGACCCAGTACTTC; CDR3 protein: CAISTGVQETQYF
J gene: TRBJ2-3; D gene: TRBD1; clone size: NA; CDR3 length: 16; V gene: TRBV11-2; CDR3 DNA: TGTGCCAGCAGCGGCACAGGGGGTGGTTGGACAGATACGCAGTATTTT; CDR3 protein: CASSGTGGGWTDTQYF
J gene: TRBJ2-7; D gene: TRBD1; clone size: few; CDR3 length: 16; V gene: TRBV7-9; CDR3 DNA: TGTGCCAGCAGCTTATTCGTTCAGGGGGCTAATCGGGAGCAGTACTTC; CDR3 protein: CASSLFVQGANREQYF
J gene: TRBJ1-5; D gene: NA; clone size: NA; CDR3 length: 14; V gene: TRBV6-1; CDR3 DNA: TGTGCCAGCACCTCACTATTGGGCAATCAGCCCCAGCATTTT; CDR3 protein: CASTSLLGNQPQHF
J gene: TRBJ1-2; D gene: TRBD1; clone size: NA; CDR3 length: 16; V gene: TRBV28; CDR3 DNA: TGTGCCAGCATGCCGGGACAGGGGCCATTACTTTGGGGCTACACCTTC; CDR3 protein: CASMPGQGPLLWGYTF
J gene: TRBJ2-7; D gene: TRBD2; clone size: NA; CDR3 length: 14; V gene: TRBV7-6; CDR3 DNA: TGTGCCAGCAGCTCTGGACTAGCGGGCTACGAGCAGTACTTC; CDR3 protein: CASSSGLAGYEQYF
J gene: TRBJ2-7; D gene: TRBD2; clone size: NA; CDR3 length: 15; V gene: TRBV4-1; CDR3 DNA: TGCGCCAGCAGCCAGACGACTAGCGGGGGGTACGAGCAGTACTTC; CDR3 protein: CASSQTTSGGYEQYF
J gene: TRBJ2-7; D gene: TRBD2; clone size: NA; CDR3 length: 16; V gene: TRBV5-1; CDR3 DNA: TGCGCCAGCAGCCGGGGTGATAGCGGGGACCCCTACGAGCAGTACTTC; CDR3 protein: CASSRGDSGDPYEQYF
J gene: TRBJ1-2; D gene: NA; clone size: NA; CDR3 length: 12; V gene: TRBV25-1; CDR3 DNA: TGTGCCAGCAGAACACAGGGACGGGGCTACACCTTC; CDR3 protein: CASRTQGRGYTF
J gene: TRBJ2-7; D gene: TRBD1; clone size: few; CDR3 length: 14; V gene: TRBV7-9; CDR3 DNA: TGTGCCAGAGACCGGGACAGGCGTACCTACGAGCAGTACTTC; CDR3 protein: CARDRDRRTYEQYF
J gene: TRBJ1-3; D gene: NA; clone size: NA; CDR3 length: 13; V gene: TRBV10-3; CDR3 DNA: TGTGCCTCAACGGGGAGCTCTGGAAACACCATATATTTT; CDR3 protein: CASTGSSGNTIYF
J gene: TRBJ2-5; D gene: NA; clone size: NA; CDR3 length: 14; V gene: TRBV19; CDR3 DNA: TGTGCCAGTAGTGATAATACTCGGTCGGAGACCCAGTACTTC; CDR3 protein: CASSDNTRSETQYF
J gene: TRBJ2-7; D gene: TRBD2; clone size: NA; CDR3 length: 13; V gene: TRBV5-4; CDR3 DNA: TGTGCCAGCAGCGCGCGGGGGACCTACGAGCAGTACTTC; CDR3 protein: CASSARGTYEQYF
J gene: TRBJ1-1; D gene: NA; clone size: NA; CDR3 length: 14; V gene: TRBV30; CDR3 DNA: TGTGCCTGCTCACATCCGTATCCGAACACTGAAGCTTTCTTT; CDR3 protein: CACSHPYPNTEAFF
J gene: TRBJ2-3; D gene: NA; clone size: NA; CDR3 length: 13; V gene: TRBV29-1; CDR3 DNA: TGCAGCGTTGGGGTGGGGCCATCAGATACGCAGTATTTT; CDR3 protein: CSVGVGPSDTQYF
J gene: TRBJ2-1; D gene: TRBD1; clone size: NA; CDR3 length: 15; V gene: TRBV9; CDR3 DNA: TGTGCCAGCAGCGTAGTTGACAGGGGGAGGAATGAGCAGTTCTTC; CDR3 protein: CASSVVDRGRNEQFF
J gene: TRBJ2-3; D gene: NA; clone size: NA; CDR3 length: 13; V gene: TRBV11-3; CDR3 DNA: TGTGCCAGCAGCTTAGAACCGTTGAGTACGCAGTATTTT; CDR3 protein: CASSLEPLSTQYF
J gene: TRBJ2-1; D gene: TRBD1; clone size: NA; CDR3 length: 17; V gene: TRBV15; CDR3 DNA: TGTGCCACCAGCAGAGCTTGGGGACAGGACGCCTACAATGAGCAGTTCTTC; CDR3 protein: CATSRAWGQDAYNEQFF
J gene: TRBJ1-5; D gene: NA; clone size: NA; CDR3 length: 13; V gene: TRBV6-1; CDR3 DNA: TGTGCCAGCAGTGAAGTCGGCAATCAGCCCCAGCATTTT; CDR3 protein: CASSEVGNQPQHF
J gene: TRBJ1-5; D gene: NA; clone size: NA; CDR3 length: 13; V gene: TRBV4-2; CDR3 DNA: TGTGCCAGCAGCCAAGATAGCCCTCAGCCCCAGCATTTT; CDR3 protein: CASSQDSPQPQHF
J gene: TRBJ2-5; D gene: NA; clone size: NA; CDR3 length: 12; V gene: TRBV30; CDR3 DNA: TGTGCCTGGAGGGGAGTGGGAGAGACCCAGTACTTC; CDR3 protein: CAWRGVGETQYF
J gene: TRBJ1-5; D gene: NA; clone size: NA; CDR3 length: 13; V gene: TRBV2; CDR3 DNA: TGTGCCAGCAGTGTGTATAGCAATCAGCCCCAGCATTTT; CDR3 protein: CASSVYSNQPQHF
J gene: TRBJ2-1; D gene: TRBD2; clone size: NA; CDR3 length: 16; V gene: TRBV28; CDR3 DNA: TGTGCCAGCAGTCAGATGGGGGTAGCGGGAGGGTTTGAGCAGTTCTTC; CDR3 protein: CASSQMGVAGGFEQFF
J gene: TRBJ1-4; D gene: NA; clone size: NA; CDR3 length: 15; V gene: TRBV6-5; CDR3 DNA: TGTGCCAGCAGCTTGCAGGGGCAGCTATTTGAAAAACTGTTTTTT; CDR3 protein: CASSLQGQLFEKLFF
J gene: TRBJ2-1; D gene: NA; clone size: NA; CDR3 length: 15; V gene: TRBV4-3; CDR3 DNA: TGCGCCAGCAGCCAAGAAGGTAGGGGGGGCGCTGAGCAGTTCTTC; CDR3 protein: CASSQEGRGGAEQFF
J gene: TRBJ2-3; D gene: NA; clone size: NA; CDR3 length: 16; V gene: TRBV7-3; CDR3 DNA: TGTGCCAGCAGCCCAGGGAGGGGGAGCGTCACAGATACGCAGTATTTT; CDR3 protein: CASSPGRGSVTDTQYF
J gene: TRBJ2-5; D gene: NA; clone size: few; CDR3 length: 15; V gene: TRBV2; CDR3 DNA: TGTGCCAGCAGTAATGATTTGACAAGTGGGGAGACCCAGTACTTC; CDR3 protein: CASSNDLTSGETQYF
J gene: TRBJ2-3; D gene: TRBD1; clone size: NA; CDR3 length: 15; V gene: TRBV4-3; CDR3 DNA: TGCGCCAGCAGCCGCGGGGACAGGGAAATTGATACGCAGTATTTT; CDR3 protein: CASSRGDREIDTQYF
J gene: TRBJ2-7; D gene: TRBD2; clone size: NA; CDR3 length: 15; V gene: TRBV7-6; CDR3 DNA: TGTGCCAGCAGCCCCCGGGACTATTTTTCCTACGAGCAGTACTTC; CDR3 protein: CASSPRDYFSYEQYF
J gene: TRBJ2-7; D gene: TRBD1; clone size: NA; CDR3 length: 15; V gene: TRBV4-1; CDR3 DNA: TGCGCCAGCAGCCATATGACGGACAGGGGGTACGAGCAGTACTTC; CDR3 protein: CASSHMTDRGYEQYF
J gene: TRBJ2-3; D gene: TRBD2; clone size: few; CDR3 length: 13; V gene: TRBV30; CDR3 DNA: TGTGCCTACTACCTAGCGGGAGGGGATACGCAGTATTTT; CDR3 protein: CAYYLAGGDTQYF
J gene: TRBJ1-2; D gene: TRBD1; clone size: NA; CDR3 length: 13; V gene: TRBV6-5; CDR3 DNA: TGTGCCAGCAGTGCACAGGGGTCCTATGGCTACACCTTC; CDR3 protein: CASSAQGSYGYTF